This T cell receptor beta chain was observed in a study of blood T cell repertoires in COVID-19. The protocol was immunoSEQ multiplex PCR, while the TCRdb copy is restricted to in-frame clones and leaves out a portion. The data contain a few hundred thousand clones, about 85% of them singletons. The sequence was collected from a human donor with COVID-19, enrolled during active disease. The donor label of this sample is uncertain. Material for sequencing was peripheral blood.

CDR3: CASSLNFQDFGYTF. CDR3 sequence (DNA): TGTGCCAGCAGCTTAAACTTCCAGGATTTTGGCTACACCTTC. The chain couples TRBV7-2 to TRBJ1-2, with D hard to call. Trimming took 2 bases from V and 7 from J, leaving 14 bases between them. Germline assignment: CDR1 SGHTA and CDR2 FQGNSA. This CDR3 comprises 14 residues.